Listed below are T cell receptor beta chains from one sample, sequenced in a study of control samples from healthy donors and cancer patients. Here immunoSEQ multiplex PCR was the method, and the copy in TCRdb shows in-frame clones only, minus some. The sample records approximately 140,000 clones, roughly 92% being singletons. Specimen: blood. The receptor set was obtained from a man aged 30 to 39 in good health. The CDR3 runs from the conserved cysteine through the conserved F or W. The D gene is left open where the match is weak. Size is omitted from some rows. Given values are once, few, many or a class for expanded clones.

-	TRBJ2-3	TRBV30	-	TGTGCCTGGAGCTCGTGGGATACGCAGTATTTT	CAWSSWDTQYF
-	TRBJ1-2	TRBV6-5	-	TGTGCCAGCAGTCGCGATAGGGGAAAGGGGAAAGGCTACACCTTC	CASSRDRGKGKGYTF
TRBD1	TRBJ2-7	TRBV6-4	-	TGTGCCAGCCAGCCGGGACAGACCTACGAGCAGTACTTC	CASQPGQTYEQYF
-	TRBJ2-1	TRBV19	once	TGTGCCAGTAGTATGGACTACAATGAGCAGTTCTTC	CASSMDYNEQFF
-	TRBJ1-2	TRBV24-1	-	TGTGCCACCACCGCCCAGAGCTATGGCTACACCTTC	CATTAQSYGYTF
-	TRBJ1-4	TRBV7-8	-	TGTGCCAGCAGCTTATCTTCTCGGGGCGAAAAACTGTTTTTT	CASSLSSRGEKLFF
-	TRBJ1-1	TRBV6-2/TRBV6-3	-	TGTGCCAGCAGTTATTCACAGGGAACTGAAGCTTTCTTT	CASSYSQGTEAFF
-	TRBJ2-7	TRBV7-2	-	TGTGCCAGCAGCTTCTTTTCTCAATACGAGCAGTACTTC	CASSFFSQYEQYF
-	TRBJ2-5	TRBV3-1/TRBV3-2	-	TGTGCCAGCAGCCGTTACTTTCAAGAGACCCAGTACTTC	CASSRYFQETQYF
TRBD1	TRBJ1-2	TRBV5-4	-	TGTGCCAGCAGCACAACAGGGGACTATGGCTACACCTTC	CASSTTGDYGYTF
-	TRBJ2-6	TRBV28	-	TGTGCCAGCAGTTTAGGACAGCCCTCTGGGGCCAACGTCCTGACTTTC	CASSLGQPSGANVLTF
-	TRBJ1-1	TRBV19	-	TGTGCCAGTAGTATATTTGCGAAAACGATGAACACTGAAGCTTTCTTT	CASSIFAKTMNTEAFF
TRBD1	TRBJ2-1	TRBV6-2/TRBV6-3	-	TGTGCCAGCAGTGCCAGGGGGAATGAGCAGTTCTTC	CASSARGNEQFF
TRBD1	TRBJ1-1	TRBV15	-	TGTGCCACCAGAGGACAGGCGAACACTGAAGCTTTCTTT	CATRGQANTEAFF
-	TRBJ2-7	TRBV7-9	-	TGTGCCAGCAGCTTGACCCCCCTAGTGGGTCATTACTCCTACGAGCAGTACTTC	CASSLTPLVGHYSYEQYF
TRBD2	TRBJ2-2	TRBV11-3	-	TGTGCCAGCAGCTTGCCGGGACTAGGGGGGGCCGGGGAGCTGTTTTTT	CASSLPGLGGAGELFF
-	TRBJ1-1	TRBV27	-	TGTGCCAGCAGTCCCAATCTCATGAACACTGAAGCTTTCTTT	CASSPNLMNTEAFF
-	TRBJ1-1	TRBV20-1	-	TGCAGTGCTAGTTCGTTTTCGTTTGGTGCGAACACTGAAGCTTTCTTT	CSASSFSFGANTEAFF
TRBD2	TRBJ2-1	TRBV7-9	-	TGTGCCAGCAGCTTCGGGGGACTAGCGGAATACAATGAGCAGTTCTTC	CASSFGGLAEYNEQFF
-	TRBJ2-5	TRBV2	-	TGTGCCAGCAGTGTAAAGTCAGAGACCCAGTACTTC	CASSVKSETQYF
TRBD1	TRBJ1-1	TRBV2	once	TGTGCCAGCGGAACCGGGACAGAGAACACTGAAGCTTTCTTT	CASGTGTENTEAFF
-	TRBJ1-1	TRBV5-1	-	TGCGCCAGCAGCTTGGGTGCGGCGGGGAACACTGAAGCTTTCTTT	CASSLGAAGNTEAFF
-	TRBJ2-4	TRBV7-3	-	TGTGCCAGCAGCTTAACGGGGAAGAAAAACATTCAGTACTTC	CASSLTGKKNIQYF
-	TRBJ1-2	TRBV11-3	once	TGTGCCAGCAGCTGGAGCGGGGGCAGGGGCACTAACTATGGCTACACCTTC	CASSWSGGRGTNYGYTF
-	TRBJ1-1	TRBV20-1	-	TGCAGTGCTAGTGATCAGGGATTAACTGAAGCTTTCTTT	CSASDQGLTEAFF
-	TRBJ2-5	TRBV2	-	TGTGCCAGCAGTAGTTCAGGCCGTGGGATCGAGACCCAGTACTTC	CASSSSGRGIETQYF
-	TRBJ2-2	TRBV23-1	-	TGCGCCAGCAATCCTCGTTGGGCGAGCGCCGGGGAGCTGTTTTTT	CASNPRWASAGELFF
-	TRBJ1-1	TRBV19	-	TGTGCCAGTAGGACAGGAAACACTGAAGCTTTCTTT	CASRTGNTEAFF
-	TRBJ1-2	TRBV2	-	TGTGCCAGCAGTGTTAAGGGGGGTTGGGGAGGCTACACCTTC	CASSVKGGWGGYTF
-	TRBJ2-1	TRBV19	-	TGTGCCAGTAGTATCAAGAGTGTCCAATCTGAGCAGTTCTTC	CASSIKSVQSEQFF
TRBD2	TRBJ2-1	TRBV29-1	-	TGCAGCGTTGCAAGCGGGAGTGGGAATGAGCAGTTCTTC	CSVASGSGNEQFF
-	TRBJ2-3	TRBV20-1	-	TGCAGTGCTAGTCTCCCAGGCTCTAGCACAGATACGCAGTATTTT	CSASLPGSSTDTQYF